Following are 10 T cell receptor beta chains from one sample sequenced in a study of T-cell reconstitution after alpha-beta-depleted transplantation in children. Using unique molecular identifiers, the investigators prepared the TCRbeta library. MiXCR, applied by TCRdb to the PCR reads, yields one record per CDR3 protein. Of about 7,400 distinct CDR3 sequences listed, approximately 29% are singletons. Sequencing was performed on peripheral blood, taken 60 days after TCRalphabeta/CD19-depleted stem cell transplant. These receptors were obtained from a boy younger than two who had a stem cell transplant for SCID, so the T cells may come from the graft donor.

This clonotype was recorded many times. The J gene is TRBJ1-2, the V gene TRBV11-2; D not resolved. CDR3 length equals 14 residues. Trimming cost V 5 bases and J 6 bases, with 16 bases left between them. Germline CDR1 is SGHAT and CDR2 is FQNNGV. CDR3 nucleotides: TGTGCCAGCAGCCCTCGTGGCCAGGAGCATGGCTACACCTTC. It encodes CASSPRGQEHGYTF.

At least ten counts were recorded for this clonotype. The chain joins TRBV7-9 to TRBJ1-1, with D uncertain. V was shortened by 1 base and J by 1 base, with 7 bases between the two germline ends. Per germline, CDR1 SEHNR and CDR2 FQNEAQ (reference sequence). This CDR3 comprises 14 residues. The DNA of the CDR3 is TGTGCCAGCAGCTTAGGGGTCCCGAACACTGAAGCTTTCTTT. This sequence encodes CASSLGVPNTEAFF.

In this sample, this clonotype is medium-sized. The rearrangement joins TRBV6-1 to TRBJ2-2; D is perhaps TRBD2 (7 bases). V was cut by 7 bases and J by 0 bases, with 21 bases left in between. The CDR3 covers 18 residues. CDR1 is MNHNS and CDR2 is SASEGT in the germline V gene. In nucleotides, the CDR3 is TGTGCCAGCACCCCGCGGCTAGGGGGGGAGGCGAACACCGGGGAGCTGTTTTTT. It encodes CASTPRLGGEANTGELFF.

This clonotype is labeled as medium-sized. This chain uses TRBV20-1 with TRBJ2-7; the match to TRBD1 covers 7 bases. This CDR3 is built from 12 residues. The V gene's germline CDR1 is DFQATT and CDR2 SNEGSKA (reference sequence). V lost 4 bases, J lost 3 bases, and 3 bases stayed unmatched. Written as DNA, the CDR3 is TGCAGTGCTACCGGGGACAGCTACGAGCAGTACTTC. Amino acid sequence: CSATGDSYEQYF.

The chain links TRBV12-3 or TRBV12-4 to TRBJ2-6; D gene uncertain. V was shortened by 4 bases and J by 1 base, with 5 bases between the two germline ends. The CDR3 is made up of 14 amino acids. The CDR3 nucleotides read TGTGCCAGCAGTTACATGTCTGGGGCCAACGTCCTGACTTTC. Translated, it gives CASSYMSGANVLTF.

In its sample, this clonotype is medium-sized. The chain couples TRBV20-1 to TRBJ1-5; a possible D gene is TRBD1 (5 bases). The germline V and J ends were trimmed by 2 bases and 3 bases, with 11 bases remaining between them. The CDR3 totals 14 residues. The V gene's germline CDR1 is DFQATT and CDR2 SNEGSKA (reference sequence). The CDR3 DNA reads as TGCAGTGCTAGAAAAGGGGCCTCCAATCAGCCCCAGCATTTT. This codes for CSARKGASNQPQHF.

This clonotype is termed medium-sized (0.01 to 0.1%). In DNA, the CDR3 is TGCAGTGCTAGCGGAGGACCGCTAGCCAAAAACATTCAGTACTTC. It encodes CSASGGPLAKNIQYF. The rearrangement links TRBV20-1 to TRBJ2-4; D perhaps matches TRBD2 (5 bases). Germline V gene lookup returns CDR1 DFQATT and CDR2 SNEGSKA (reference sequence). The CDR3 length is 15 residues. The germline V and J ends were trimmed by 3 bases and 0 bases, with 12 bases remaining between them.

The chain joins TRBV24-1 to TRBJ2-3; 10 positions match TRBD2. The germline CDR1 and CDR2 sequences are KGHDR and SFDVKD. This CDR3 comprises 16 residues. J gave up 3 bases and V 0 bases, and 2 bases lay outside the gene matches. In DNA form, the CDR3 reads TGTGCCACCAGTGATTTGCAGGGACTAGCGACAGATACGCAGTATTTT. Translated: CATSDLQGLATDTQYF.

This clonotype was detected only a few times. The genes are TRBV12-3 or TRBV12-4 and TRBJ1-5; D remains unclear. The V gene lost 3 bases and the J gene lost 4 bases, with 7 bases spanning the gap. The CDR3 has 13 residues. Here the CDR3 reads CASSFGKNQPQHF. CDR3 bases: TGTGCCAGCAGTTTTGGGAAAAATCAGCCCCAGCATTTT.

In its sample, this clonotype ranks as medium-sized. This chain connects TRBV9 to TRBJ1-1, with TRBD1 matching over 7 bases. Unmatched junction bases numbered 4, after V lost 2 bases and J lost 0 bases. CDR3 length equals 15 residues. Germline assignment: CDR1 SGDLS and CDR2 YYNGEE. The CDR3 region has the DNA TGTGCCAGCAGCGTCACGACAGGGATGAACACTGAAGCTTTCTTT. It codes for CASSVTTGMNTEAFF.